Sequencing of this T cell receptor (beta chain) was carried out in a study of T cells after yellow fever vaccination. Background on the study: Preparing low-cell-number fractions relied on SMART-Seq v4 Ultra Low Input.

They built TCR cDNA with 5'RACE template switching, a step that put in a universal primer site and UMIs. TCRdb re-analysed the 5' RACE reads in MiXCR, keeping a single row per CDR3 protein. Among 300,000 or so distinct CDR3 sequences listed, over 10% were seen once. Sequenced here: CD4+ T cells sorted from PBMCs, sampled 45 days after the yellow fever booster vaccination. This receptor was identified in a young man who received the YFV17D yellow fever vaccine.

CDR3 protein: CASSEGGPILLGGANVLTF. CDR3 nucleotide sequence: TGTGCCAGCAGTGAAGGTGGACCGATTTTACTCGGGGGGGCCAACGTCCTGACTTTC. The chain employs TRBV25-1 and TRBJ2-6; D remains ambiguous. The CDR3 is 19 residues long. CDR1 is MGHDK, CDR2 SYGVNS, per germline. V was trimmed by 2 bases and J by 4 bases, leaving 21 bases between them.